The entry that follows covers one TCR beta chain sequence. As yet, its antigen is unknown. Relative to the germline gene, one junction end is altered; a read error may explain this. All donors were healthy HIV-negative adults lacking recent acute infections or vaccinations. The material for each subset, its genomic DNA, was split evenly across several immunoSEQ plates. TCRdb keeps only in-frame clones here, not all; method: immunoSEQ multiplex PCR. The data show roughly 2.6 million clones, approximately 92% seen once. The data stem from a study of shared clonotypes between healthy human individuals. Study conclusions and caveats: Tissue TCR repertoires likely differ from these blood-only repertoires. Compared with clonotypes that all four donors shared, non-shared clonotypes had lower generation probabilities.

This CDR3 region has 13 residues. Germline assignment: CDR1 SEHNR and CDR2 FQNEAQ (reference sequence). This sequence originates from a man younger than 35 in good health. The gene calls are TRBV7-9 and TRBJ2-7, with 12 bases aligning to TRBD2. Source material: naive CD4+ T cells sorted from blood. The subset: CD45RA+ positively selected. The CDR3 DNA reads as TGCGCCAGCAGCCAAGGACTAGCGGGGACACAGTACTTC. Protein sequence: CASSQGLAGTQYF.